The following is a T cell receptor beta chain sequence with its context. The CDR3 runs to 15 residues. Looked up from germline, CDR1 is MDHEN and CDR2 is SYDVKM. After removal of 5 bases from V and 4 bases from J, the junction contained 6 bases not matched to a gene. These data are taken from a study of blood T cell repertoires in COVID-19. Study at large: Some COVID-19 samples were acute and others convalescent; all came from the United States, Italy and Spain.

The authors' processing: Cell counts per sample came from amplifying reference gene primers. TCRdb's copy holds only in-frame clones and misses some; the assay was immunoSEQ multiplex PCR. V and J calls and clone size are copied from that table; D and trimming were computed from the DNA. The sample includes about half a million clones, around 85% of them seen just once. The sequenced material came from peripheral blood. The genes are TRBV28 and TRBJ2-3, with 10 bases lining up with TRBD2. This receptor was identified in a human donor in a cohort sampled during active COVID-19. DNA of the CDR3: TGTGCCAGCAGTACCTTAGCGGGAGGATCAGATACGCAGTATTTT. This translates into CASSTLAGGSDTQYF.